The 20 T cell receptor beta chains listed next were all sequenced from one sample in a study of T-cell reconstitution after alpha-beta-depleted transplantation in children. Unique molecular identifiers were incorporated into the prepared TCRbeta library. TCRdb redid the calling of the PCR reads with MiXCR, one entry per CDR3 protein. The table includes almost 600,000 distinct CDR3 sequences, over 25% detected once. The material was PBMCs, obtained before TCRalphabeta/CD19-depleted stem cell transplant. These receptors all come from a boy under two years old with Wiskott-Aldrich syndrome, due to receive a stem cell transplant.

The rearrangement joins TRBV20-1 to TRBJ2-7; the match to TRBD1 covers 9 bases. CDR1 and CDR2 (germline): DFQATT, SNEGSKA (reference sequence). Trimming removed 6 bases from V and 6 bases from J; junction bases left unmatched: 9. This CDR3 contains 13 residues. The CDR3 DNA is TGCAGTGCAGAAACAGGGGGCCAGTTCGAGCAGTACTTC. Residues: CSAETGGQFEQYF.

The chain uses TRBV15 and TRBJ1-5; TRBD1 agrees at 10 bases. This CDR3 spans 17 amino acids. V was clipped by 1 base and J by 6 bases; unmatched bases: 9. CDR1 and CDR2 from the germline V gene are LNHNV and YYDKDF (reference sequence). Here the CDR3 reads CATSRALPGQGLQPQHF. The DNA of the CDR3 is TGTGCCACCAGCAGAGCGTTACCGGGACAGGGGCTTCAGCCCCAGCATTTT.

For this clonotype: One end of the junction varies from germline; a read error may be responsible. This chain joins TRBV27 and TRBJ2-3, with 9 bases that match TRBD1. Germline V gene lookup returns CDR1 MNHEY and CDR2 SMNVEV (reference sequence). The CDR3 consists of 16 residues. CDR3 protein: CASSLARGQGADTHYF. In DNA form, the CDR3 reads TGTGCCAGCAGTTTGGCCCGGGGACAGGGTGCGGATACGCATTATTTT.

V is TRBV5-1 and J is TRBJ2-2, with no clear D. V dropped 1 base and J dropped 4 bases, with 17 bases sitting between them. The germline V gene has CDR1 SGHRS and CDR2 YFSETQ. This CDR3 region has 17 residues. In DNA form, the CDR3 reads TGCGCCAGCAGCTTGCACTCACCCCTAACGGCCACCGGGGAGCTGTTTTTT. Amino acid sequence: CASSLHSPLTATGELFF. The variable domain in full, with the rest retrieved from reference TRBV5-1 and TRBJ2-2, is KAGVTQTPRYLIKTRGQQVTLSCSPISGHRSVSWYQQTPGQGLQFLFEYFSETQRNKGNFPGRFSGRQFSNSRSEMNVSTLELGDSALYLCASSLHSPLTATGELFFGEGSRLTVL.

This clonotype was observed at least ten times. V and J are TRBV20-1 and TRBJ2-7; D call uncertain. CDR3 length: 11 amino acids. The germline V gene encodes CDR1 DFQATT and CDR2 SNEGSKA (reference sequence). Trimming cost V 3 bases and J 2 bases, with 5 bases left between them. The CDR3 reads CSASLTYEQYF. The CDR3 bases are TGCAGTGCTAGCCTGACCTACGAGCAGTACTTC.

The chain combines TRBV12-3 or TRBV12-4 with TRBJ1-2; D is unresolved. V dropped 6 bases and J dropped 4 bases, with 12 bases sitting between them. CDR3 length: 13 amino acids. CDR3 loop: CASSSDVSYGYTF. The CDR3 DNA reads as TGTGCCAGCAGCTCTGACGTCTCCTATGGCTACACCTTC.

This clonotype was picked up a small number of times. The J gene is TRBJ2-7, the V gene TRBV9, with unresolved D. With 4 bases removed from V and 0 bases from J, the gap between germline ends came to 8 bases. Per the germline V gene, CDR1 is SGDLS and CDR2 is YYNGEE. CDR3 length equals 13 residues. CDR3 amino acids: CASSPTDSYEQYF. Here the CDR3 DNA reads TGTGCCAGCAGCCCCACAGACTCCTACGAGCAGTACTTC.

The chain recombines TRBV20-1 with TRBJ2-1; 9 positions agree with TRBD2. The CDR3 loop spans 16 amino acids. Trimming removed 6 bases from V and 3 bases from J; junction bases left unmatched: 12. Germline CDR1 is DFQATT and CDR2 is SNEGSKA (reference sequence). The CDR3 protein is CSALARASGIYNEQFF. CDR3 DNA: TGCAGTGCCCTAGCCCGGGCTAGCGGGATCTACAATGAGCAGTTCTTC.

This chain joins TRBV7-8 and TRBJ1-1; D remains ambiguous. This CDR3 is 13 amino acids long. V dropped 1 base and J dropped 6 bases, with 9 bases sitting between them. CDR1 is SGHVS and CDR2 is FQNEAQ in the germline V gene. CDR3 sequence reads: CASSLEWGSEAFF. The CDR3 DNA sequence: TGTGCCAGCAGCTTAGAGTGGGGATCTGAAGCTTTCTTT.

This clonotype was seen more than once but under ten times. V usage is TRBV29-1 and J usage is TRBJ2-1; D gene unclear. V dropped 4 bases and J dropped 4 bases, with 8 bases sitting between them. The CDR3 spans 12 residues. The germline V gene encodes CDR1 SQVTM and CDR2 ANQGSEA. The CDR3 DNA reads TGCAGCGTTGCGTCAGCATACAATGAGCAGTTCTTC. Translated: CSVASAYNEQFF.

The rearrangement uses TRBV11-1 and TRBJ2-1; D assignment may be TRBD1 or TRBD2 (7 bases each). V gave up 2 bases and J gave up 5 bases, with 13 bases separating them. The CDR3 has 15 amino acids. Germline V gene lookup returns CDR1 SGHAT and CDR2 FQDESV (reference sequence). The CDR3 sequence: CASSLQGGGDNEQFF. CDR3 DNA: TGTGCCAGCAGCTTACAGGGGGGAGGGGACAATGAGCAGTTCTTC.

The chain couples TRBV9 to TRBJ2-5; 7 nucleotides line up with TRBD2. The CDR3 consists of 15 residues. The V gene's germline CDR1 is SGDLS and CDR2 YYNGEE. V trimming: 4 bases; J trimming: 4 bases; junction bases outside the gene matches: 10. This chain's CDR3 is CASSTSTGTIETQYF. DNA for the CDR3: TGTGCCAGCAGCACTTCCACCGGGACTATAGAGACCCAGTACTTC.

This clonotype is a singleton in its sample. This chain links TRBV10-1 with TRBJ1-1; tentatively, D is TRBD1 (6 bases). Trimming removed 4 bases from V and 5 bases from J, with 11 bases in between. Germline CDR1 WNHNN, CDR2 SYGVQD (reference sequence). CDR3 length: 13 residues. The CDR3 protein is CASSGRGGTEAFF. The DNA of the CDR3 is TGCGCCAGCAGTGGAAGGGGGGGAACTGAAGCTTTCTTT.

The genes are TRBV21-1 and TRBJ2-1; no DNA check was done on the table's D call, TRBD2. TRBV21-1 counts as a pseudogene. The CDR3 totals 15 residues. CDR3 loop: CASSKDGGLPKGQFF. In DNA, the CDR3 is TGTGCCAGCAGCAAAGACGGGGGCCTTCCTAAGGGGCAGTTCTTC.

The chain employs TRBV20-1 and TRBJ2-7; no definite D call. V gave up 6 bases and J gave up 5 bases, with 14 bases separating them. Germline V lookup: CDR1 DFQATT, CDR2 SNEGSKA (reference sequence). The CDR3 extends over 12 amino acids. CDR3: CSASPEFNEQYF. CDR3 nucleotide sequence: TGCAGTGCCTCCCCGGAGTTCAACGAGCAGTACTTC.

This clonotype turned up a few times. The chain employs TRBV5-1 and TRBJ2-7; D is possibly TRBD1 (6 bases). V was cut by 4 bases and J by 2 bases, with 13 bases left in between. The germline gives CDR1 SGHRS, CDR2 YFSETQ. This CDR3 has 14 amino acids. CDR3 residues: CASSRGHGTYEQYF. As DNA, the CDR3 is TGCGCCAGCAGCCGGGGACACGGAACCTACGAGCAGTACTTC.

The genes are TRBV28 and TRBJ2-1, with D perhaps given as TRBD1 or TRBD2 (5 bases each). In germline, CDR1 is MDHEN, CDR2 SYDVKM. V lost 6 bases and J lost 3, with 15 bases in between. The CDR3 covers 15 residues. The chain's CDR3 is CASSSWGKIYNEQFF. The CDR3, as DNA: TGTGCCAGCAGCAGTTGGGGGAAGATCTACAATGAGCAGTTCTTC.

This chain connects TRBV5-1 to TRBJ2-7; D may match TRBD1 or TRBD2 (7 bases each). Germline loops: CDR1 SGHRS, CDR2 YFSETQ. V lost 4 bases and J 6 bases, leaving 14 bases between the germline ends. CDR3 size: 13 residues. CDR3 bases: TGCGCCAGCAGCCTACTCAGGGGGGGCGAGCAGTACTTC. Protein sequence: CASSLLRGGEQYF.

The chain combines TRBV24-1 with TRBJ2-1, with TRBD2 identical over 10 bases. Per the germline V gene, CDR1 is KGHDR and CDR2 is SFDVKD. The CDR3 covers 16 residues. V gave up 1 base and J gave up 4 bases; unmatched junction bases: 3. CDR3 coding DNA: TGTGCCACCAGTGATTTAGGGACTAGCGCGTACAATGAGCAGTTCTTC. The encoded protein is CATSDLGTSAYNEQFF.

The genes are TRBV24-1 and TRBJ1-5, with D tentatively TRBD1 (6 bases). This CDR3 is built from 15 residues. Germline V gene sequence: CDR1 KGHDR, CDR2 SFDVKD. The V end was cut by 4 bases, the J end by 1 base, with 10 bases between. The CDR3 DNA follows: TGTGCCACCAGTGAGGGGGGGCCGAGCAATCAGCCCCAGCATTTT. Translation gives CATSEGGPSNQPQHF.